A selection of T cell receptor beta chains follows, all from one sample in a study of CD8+CD57+ T cells in acquired aplastic anemia. TCRdb passed the reads through MiXCR, listing each CDR3 protein once. Among fewer than 200,000 distinct CDR3 sequences, about 60% were seen once, and the ten largest hold over 40%. The sample consisted of sorted CD4+, CD8+, or CD8+CD57+ T cells (not recorded which) from PBMCs. The receptors derive from a human donor in good health. Both conserved end residues are part of each CDR3. Each record gives: J gene, clone size, D gene, V gene, CDR3 protein, CDR3 DNA. D genes are given only for firm matches. Expanded clones get a size class; other rows say once, few or many, or leave the size out.

>TRBJ2-5|once|TRBD1|TRBV12-3/TRBV12-4
CASSSPGTGQETQYF
TGTGCCAGCAGTTCACCCGGGACAGGCCAAGAGACCCAGTACTTC
>TRBJ2-4|few|TRBD1|TRBV7-2
CASSPNTGTGVNIQYF
TGTGCCAGCAGCCCGAACACAGGGACAGGGGTTAACATTCAGTACTTC
>TRBJ2-7|-|TRBD1|TRBV7-9
CASSLGQGLGREQYF
TGTGCCAGCAGCCTAGGACAGGGCCTAGGGCGGGAGCAGTACTTC
>TRBJ2-1|many|-|TRBV9
CASNAGGGRAGNEQFF
TGTGCCAGCAACGCAGGGGGCGGGAGGGCCGGCAATGAGCAGTTCTTC
>TRBJ2-5|-|TRBD2|TRBV24-1
CATSDLPGLKETQYF
TGTGCCACCAGTGACCTACCGGGACTAAAAGAGACCCAGTACTTC
>TRBJ2-7|-|-|TRBV15
CATSREGVDGLTQESYEQYF
TGTGCCACCAGCAGAGAAGGGGTGGACGGACTGACTCAGGAATCCTACGAGCAGTACTTC
>TRBJ2-5|-|TRBD2|TRBV20-1
CSATLAGAGETQYF
TGCAGTGCCACACTAGCGGGAGCCGGTGAGACCCAGTACTTC
>TRBJ2-5|-|TRBD2|TRBV7-2
CASSSTSAQETQYF
TGTGCCAGCAGCTCGACTAGCGCGCAAGAGACCCAGTACTTC
>TRBJ1-4|many|-|TRBV4-3
CASSQDRGRGEEKLFF
TGCGCCAGCAGCCAAGATCGGGGGAGAGGGGAGGAAAAACTGTTTTTT
>TRBJ1-5|many|-|TRBV13
CASSLGKGGNQPQHF
TGTGCCAGCAGCTTAGGAAAGGGTGGCAATCAGCCCCAGCATTTT
>TRBJ1-4|few|TRBD1|TRBV29-1
CSARGTAENEKLFF
TGCAGCGCCCGAGGGACAGCGGAGAATGAAAAACTGTTTTTT
>TRBJ1-5|-|-|TRBV6-1
CASSELRGPQHF
TGTGCCAGCAGTGAGCTCAGGGGGCCCCAGCATTTT
>TRBJ2-2|few|-|TRBV10-3
CAITGPDGTGELFF
TGTGCCATCACCGGGCCCGACGGCACCGGGGAGCTGTTTTTT
>TRBJ2-7|few|-|TRBV7-9
CASQGMASSYEQYF
TGTGCCAGCCAAGGGATGGCATCCTCCTACGAGCAGTACTTC
>TRBJ2-3|-|-|TRBV11-2
CASSARSSGTDTQYF
TGTGCCAGCAGCGCGAGATCAAGTGGCACAGATACGCAGTATTTT
>TRBJ1-6|-|TRBD1|TRBV2
CASKGTDDSPLHF
TGTGCCAGCAAGGGGACAGACGATTCACCCCTCCACTTT
>TRBJ2-1|-|-|TRBV2
CASSADNEQFF
TGTGCCAGCAGTGCGGACAATGAGCAGTTCTTC
>TRBJ2-5|once|TRBD1|TRBV7-8
CASSYTTGGRGETQYF
TGTGCCAGCAGCTATACGACAGGGGGCAGGGGGGAGACCCAGTACTTC
>TRBJ1-1|-|-|TRBV7-2
CASSPWTGMNTEAFF
TGTGCCAGCAGCCCGTGGACGGGGATGAACACTGAAGCTTTCTTT
>TRBJ1-6|few|-|TRBV29-1
CSAPNSPLHF
TGCAGCGCCCCTAATTCACCCCTCCACTTT
>TRBJ2-5|once|TRBD2|TRBV5-5
CASSLGLAGSETQYF
TGTGCCAGCAGCTTAGGACTAGCGGGAAGTGAGACCCAGTACTTC
>TRBJ1-1|-|-|TRBV20-1
CSARGNIPRAEAFF
TGCAGTGCTAGAGGCAACATCCCACGGGCTGAAGCTTTCTTT
>TRBJ2-2|-|-|TRBV15
CATSNQGEVTGELFF
TGTGCCACCAGCAACCAGGGGGAGGTCACCGGGGAGCTGTTTTTT
>TRBJ2-7|-|TRBD1|TRBV5-1
CASSLDGQGRTYEQYF
TGCGCCAGCAGCTTGGACGGACAGGGGCGGACCTACGAGCAGTACTTC